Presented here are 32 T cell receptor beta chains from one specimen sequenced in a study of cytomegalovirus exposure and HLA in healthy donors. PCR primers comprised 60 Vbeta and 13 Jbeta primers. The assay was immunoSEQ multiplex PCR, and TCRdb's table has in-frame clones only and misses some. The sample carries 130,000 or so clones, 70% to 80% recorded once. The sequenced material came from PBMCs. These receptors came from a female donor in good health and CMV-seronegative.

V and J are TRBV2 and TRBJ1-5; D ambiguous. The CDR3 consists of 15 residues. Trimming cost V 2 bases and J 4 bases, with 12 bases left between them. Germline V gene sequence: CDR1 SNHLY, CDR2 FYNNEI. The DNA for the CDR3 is TGTGCCAGCAGTGAAATAGGGAGACGGAATCAGCCCCAGCATTTT. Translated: CASSEIGRRNQPQHF.

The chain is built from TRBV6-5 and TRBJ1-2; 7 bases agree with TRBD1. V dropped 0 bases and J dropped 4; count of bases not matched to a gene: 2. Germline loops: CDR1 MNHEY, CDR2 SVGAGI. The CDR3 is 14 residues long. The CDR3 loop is CASSYSTGTYGYTF. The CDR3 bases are TGTGCCAGCAGTTACTCGACAGGGACCTATGGCTACACCTTC.

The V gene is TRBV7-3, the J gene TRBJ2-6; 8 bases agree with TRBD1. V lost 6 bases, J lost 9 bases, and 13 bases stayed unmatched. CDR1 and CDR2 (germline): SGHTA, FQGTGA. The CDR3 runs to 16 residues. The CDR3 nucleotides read TGTGCCAGCAGGGGGGTCCTAGGACAGGGTGGCAACGTCCTGACTTTC. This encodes CASRGVLGQGGNVLTF.

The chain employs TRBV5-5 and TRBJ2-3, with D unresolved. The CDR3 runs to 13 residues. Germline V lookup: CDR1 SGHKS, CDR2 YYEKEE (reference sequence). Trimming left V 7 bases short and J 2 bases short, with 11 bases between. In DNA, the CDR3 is TGTGCCAGCGGAGAACCCAACACAGATACGCAGTATTTT. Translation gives CASGEPNTDTQYF.

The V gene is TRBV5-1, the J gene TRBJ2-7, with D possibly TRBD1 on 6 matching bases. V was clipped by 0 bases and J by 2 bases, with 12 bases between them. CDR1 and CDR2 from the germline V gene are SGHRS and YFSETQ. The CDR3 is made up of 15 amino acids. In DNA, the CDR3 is TGCGCCAGCAGCTTGGAGAACAGGGCAACCTACGAGCAGTACTTC. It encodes CASSLENRATYEQYF. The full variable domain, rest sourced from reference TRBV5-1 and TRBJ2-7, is KAGVTQTPRYLIKTRGQQVTLSCSPISGHRSVSWYQQTPGQGLQFLFEYFSETQRNKGNFPGRFSGRQFSNSRSEMNVSTLELGDSALYLCASSLENRATYEQYFGPGTRLTVT.

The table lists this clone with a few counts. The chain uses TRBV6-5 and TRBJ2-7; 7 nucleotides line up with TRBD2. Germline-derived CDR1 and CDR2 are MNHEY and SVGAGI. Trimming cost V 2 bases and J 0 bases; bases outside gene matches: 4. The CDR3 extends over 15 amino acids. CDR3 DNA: TGTGCCAGCAGTTACATGACGGGGGGCTCCTACGAGCAGTACTTC. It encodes CASSYMTGGSYEQYF.

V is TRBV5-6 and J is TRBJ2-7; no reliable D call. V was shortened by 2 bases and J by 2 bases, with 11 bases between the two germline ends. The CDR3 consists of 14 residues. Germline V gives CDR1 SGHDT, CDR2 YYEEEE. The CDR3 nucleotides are TGTGCCAGCAGCTTAGGAGTCGGCCCCTACGAGCAGTACTTC. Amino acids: CASSLGVGPYEQYF.

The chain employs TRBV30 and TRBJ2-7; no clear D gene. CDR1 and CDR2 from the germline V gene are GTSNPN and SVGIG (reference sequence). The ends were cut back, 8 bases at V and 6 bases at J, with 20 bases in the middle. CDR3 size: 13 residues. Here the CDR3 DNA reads TGTGCCGCCTCAAGCCGAGGAGTGGGCGAGCAGTACTTC. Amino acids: CAASSRGVGEQYF.

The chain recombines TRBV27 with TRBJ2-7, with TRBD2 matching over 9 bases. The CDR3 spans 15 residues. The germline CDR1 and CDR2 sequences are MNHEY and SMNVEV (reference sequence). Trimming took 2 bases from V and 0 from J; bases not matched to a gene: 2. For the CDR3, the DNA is TGTGCCAGCAGTTTAGGGCGGGAGGGCTCCTACGAGCAGTACTTC. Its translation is CASSLGREGSYEQYF.

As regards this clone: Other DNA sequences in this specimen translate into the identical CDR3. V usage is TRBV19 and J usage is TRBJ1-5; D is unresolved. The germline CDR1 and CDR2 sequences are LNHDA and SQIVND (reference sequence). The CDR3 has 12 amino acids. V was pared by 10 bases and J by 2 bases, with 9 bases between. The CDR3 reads CATRGGNQPQHF. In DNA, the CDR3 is TGTGCCACCCGGGGTGGCAATCAGCCCCAGCATTTT.

The CDR3 DNA reads as TGTGCCAGCAGCTTAGCGTCTGAGTTATACAATGAGCAGTTCTTC. Translated, it gives CASSLASELYNEQFF. The chain employs TRBV7-2 and TRBJ2-1; no clear D. CDR1 is SGHTA and CDR2 is FQGNSA in the germline V gene. The CDR3 has 15 amino acids. V lost 0 bases and J lost 4, with 10 bases in between.

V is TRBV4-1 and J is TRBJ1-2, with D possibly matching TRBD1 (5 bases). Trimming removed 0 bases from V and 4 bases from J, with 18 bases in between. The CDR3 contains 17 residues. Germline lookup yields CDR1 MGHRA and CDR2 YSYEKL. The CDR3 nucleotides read TGCGCCAGCAGCCAAGATCTGGAGGACGGGGGTATCTATGGCTACACCTTC. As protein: CASSQDLEDGGIYGYTF.

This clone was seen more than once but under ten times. CDR3 amino acids: CSVAGTGSRPDTQYF. The CDR3 region has the DNA TGCAGCGTCGCGGGGACAGGGAGTCGTCCAGATACGCAGTATTTT. The gene calls are TRBV29-1 and TRBJ2-3, with 9 bases matching TRBD1. The CDR3 covers 15 residues. Unmatched junction bases numbered 11, after V lost 6 bases and J lost 4 bases. CDR1 is SQVTM, CDR2 ANQGSEA, per germline.

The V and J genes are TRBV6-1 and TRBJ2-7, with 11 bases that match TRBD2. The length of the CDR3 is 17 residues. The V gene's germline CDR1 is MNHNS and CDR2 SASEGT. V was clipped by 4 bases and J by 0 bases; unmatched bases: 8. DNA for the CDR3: TGTGCCAGCAGTGTAGCGGGGGGGTGGGGACTCTCCTACGAGCAGTACTTC. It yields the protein CASSVAGGWGLSYEQYF.

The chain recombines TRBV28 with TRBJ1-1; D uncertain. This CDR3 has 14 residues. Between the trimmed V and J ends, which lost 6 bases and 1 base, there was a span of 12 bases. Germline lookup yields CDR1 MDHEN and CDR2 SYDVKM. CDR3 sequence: CASSQLFGNTEAFF. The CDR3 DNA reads TGTGCCAGCAGCCAACTTTTTGGGAACACTGAAGCTTTCTTT.

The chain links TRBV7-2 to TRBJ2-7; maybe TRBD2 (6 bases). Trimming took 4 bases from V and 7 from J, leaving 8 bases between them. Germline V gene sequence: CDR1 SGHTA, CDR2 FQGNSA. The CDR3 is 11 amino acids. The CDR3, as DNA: TGTGCCAGCAGCTGGGGGAGGGAGCAGTACTTC. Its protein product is CASSWGREQYF. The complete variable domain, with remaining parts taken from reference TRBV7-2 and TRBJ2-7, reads GAGVSQSPSNKVTEKGKDVELRCDPISGHTALYWYRQSLGQGLEFLIYFQGNSAPDKSGLPSDRFSAERTGGSVSTLTIQRTQQEDSAVYLCASSWGREQYFGPGTRLTVT.

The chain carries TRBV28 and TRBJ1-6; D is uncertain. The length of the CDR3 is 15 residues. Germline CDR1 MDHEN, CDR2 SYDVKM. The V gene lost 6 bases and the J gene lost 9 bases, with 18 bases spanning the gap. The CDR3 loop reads CASSPAQIRGSPLHF. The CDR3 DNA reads TGTGCCAGCAGCCCCGCCCAAATACGGGGTTCACCCCTCCACTTT.

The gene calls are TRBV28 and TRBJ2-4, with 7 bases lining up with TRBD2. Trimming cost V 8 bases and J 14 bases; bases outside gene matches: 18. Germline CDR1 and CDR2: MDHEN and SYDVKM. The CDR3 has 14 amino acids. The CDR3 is CASHSSDRRTREYF. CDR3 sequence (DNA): TGTGCCAGCCACTCCAGCGACCGACGGACTAGGGAGTACTTC.

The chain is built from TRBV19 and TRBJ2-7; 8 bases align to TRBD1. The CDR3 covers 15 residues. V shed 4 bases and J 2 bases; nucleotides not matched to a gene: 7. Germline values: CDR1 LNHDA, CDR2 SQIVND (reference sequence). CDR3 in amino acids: CASSTGQGRPYEQYF. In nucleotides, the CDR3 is TGTGCCAGTAGTACTGGACAGGGACGTCCCTACGAGCAGTACTTC.

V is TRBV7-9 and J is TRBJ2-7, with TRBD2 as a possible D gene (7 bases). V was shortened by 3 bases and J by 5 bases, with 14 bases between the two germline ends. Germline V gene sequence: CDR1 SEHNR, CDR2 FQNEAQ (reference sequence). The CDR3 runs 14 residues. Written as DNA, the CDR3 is TGTGCCAGCAGCTTGGGGGGGGCTAGCGACGAGCAGTACTTC. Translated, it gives CASSLGGASDEQYF.

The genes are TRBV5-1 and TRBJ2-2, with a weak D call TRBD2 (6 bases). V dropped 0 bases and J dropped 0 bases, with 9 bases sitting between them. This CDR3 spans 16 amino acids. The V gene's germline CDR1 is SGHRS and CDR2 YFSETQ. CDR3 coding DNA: TGCGCCAGCAGCTTGGTGGGGGGACCGAACACCGGGGAGCTGTTTTTT. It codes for CASSLVGGPNTGELFF. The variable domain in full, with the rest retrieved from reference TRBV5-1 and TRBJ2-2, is KAGVTQTPRYLIKTRGQQVTLSCSPISGHRSVSWYQQTPGQGLQFLFEYFSETQRNKGNFPGRFSGRQFSNSRSEMNVSTLELGDSALYLCASSLVGGPNTGELFFGEGSRLTVL.

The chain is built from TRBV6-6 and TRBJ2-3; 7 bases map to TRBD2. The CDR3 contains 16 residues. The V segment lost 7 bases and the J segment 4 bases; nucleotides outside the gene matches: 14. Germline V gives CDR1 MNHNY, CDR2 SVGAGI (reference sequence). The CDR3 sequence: CASTPFVAGDPDTQYF. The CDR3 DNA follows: TGTGCCAGCACACCGTTTGTGGCGGGAGACCCAGATACGCAGTATTTT.

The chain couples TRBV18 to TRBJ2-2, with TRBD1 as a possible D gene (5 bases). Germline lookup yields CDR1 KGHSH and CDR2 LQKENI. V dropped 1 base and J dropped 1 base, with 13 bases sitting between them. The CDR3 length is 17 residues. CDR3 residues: CASSPRRLGENTGELFF. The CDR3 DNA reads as TGTGCCAGCTCACCACGTCGCCTAGGGGAGAACACCGGGGAGCTGTTTTTT.

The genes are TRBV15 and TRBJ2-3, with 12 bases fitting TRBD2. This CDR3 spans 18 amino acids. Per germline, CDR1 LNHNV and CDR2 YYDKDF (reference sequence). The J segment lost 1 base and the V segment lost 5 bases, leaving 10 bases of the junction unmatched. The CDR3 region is CATSVELAGGGGTDTQYF. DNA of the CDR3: TGTGCCACCAGCGTGGAACTAGCGGGGGGAGGAGGCACAGATACGCAGTATTTT.

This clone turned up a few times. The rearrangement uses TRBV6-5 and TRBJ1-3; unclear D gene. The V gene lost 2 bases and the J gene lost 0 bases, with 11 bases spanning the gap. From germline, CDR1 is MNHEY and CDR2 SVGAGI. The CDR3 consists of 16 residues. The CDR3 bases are TGTGCCAGCAGTTACGGTTCAGGAACCTCTGGAAACACCATATATTTT. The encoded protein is CASSYGSGTSGNTIYF.

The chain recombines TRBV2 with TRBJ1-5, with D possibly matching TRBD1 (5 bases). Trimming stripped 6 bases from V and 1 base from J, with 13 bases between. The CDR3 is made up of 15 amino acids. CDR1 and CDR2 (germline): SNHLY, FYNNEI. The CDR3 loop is CASRTDRSSNQPQHF. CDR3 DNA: TGTGCCAGCAGGACAGATCGGTCGAGCAATCAGCCCCAGCATTTT. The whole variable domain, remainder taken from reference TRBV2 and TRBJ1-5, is EPEVTQTPSHQVTQMGQEVILRCVPISNHLYFYWYRQILGQKVEFLVSFYNNEISEKSEIFDDQFSVERPDGSNFTLKIRSTKLEDSAMYFCASRTDRSSNQPQHFGDGTRLSIL.

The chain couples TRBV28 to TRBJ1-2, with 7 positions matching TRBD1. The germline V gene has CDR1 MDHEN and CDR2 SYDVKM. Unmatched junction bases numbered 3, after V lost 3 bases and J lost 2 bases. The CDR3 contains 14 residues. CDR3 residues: CASSLTGQNYGYTF. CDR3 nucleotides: TGTGCCAGCAGTTTGACAGGGCAGAACTATGGCTACACCTTC.

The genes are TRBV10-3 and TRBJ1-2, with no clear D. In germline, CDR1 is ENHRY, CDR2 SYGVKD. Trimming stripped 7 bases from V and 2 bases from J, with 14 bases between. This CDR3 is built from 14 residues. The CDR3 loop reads CAITESGPNYGYTF. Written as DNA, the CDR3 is TGTGCCATCACCGAAAGCGGACCGAACTATGGCTACACCTTC.

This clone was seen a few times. The CDR3 is CAMRGTVHEQYF. CDR3 DNA sequence: TGTGCCATGCGGGGAACAGTGCACGAGCAGTACTTC. V gene TRBV6-5 combines with J gene TRBJ2-7; TRBD2 is a possible D gene (6 bases). The CDR3 runs 12 residues. Germline V gene data show CDR1 as MNHEY and CDR2 as SVGAGI. V lost 10 bases and J lost 5, with 15 bases in between.

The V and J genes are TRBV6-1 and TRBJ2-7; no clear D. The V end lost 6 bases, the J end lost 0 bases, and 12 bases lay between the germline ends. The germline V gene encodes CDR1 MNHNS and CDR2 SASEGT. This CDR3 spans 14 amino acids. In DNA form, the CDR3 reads TGTGCCAGCAGGGTCATCCTAAGCTCCTACGAGCAGTACTTC. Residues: CASRVILSSYEQYF.

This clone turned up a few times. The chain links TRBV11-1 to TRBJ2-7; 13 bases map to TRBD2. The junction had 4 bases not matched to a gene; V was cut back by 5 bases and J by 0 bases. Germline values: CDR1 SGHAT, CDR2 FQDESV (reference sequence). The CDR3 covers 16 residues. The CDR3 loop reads CASSLGTSGNSYEQYF. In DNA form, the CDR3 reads TGTGCCAGCAGCCTGGGGACTAGCGGGAACTCCTACGAGCAGTACTTC. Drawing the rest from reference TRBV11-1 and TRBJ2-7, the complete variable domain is EAEVAQSPRYKITEKSQAVAFWCDPISGHATLYWYRQILGQGPELLVQFQDESVVDDSQLPKDRFSAERLKGVDSTLKIQPAELGDSAMYLCASSLGTSGNSYEQYFGPGTRLTVT.

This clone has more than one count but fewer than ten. The chain's CDR3 is CASSQGLLPPYEQYF. The CDR3 DNA reads TGTGCCAGCAGCCAGGGACTCCTTCCTCCCTACGAGCAGTACTTC. The genes are TRBV7-9 and TRBJ2-7, with D perhaps matching TRBD2 (6 bases). The CDR3 extends over 15 amino acids. CDR1 is SEHNR and CDR2 is FQNEAQ in the germline V gene (reference sequence). The V end was cut by 5 bases, the J end by 2 bases, with 16 bases between. Combining the CDR3 with reference TRBV7-9 and TRBJ2-7 gives the whole variable domain DTGVSQNPRHKITKRGQNVTFRCDPISEHNRLYWYRQTLGQGPEFLTYFQNEAQLEKSRLLSDRFSAERPKGSFSTLEIQRTEQGDSAMYLCASSQGLLPPYEQYFGPGTRLTVT.